This record covers a single TCR beta chain. Its antigen remains unidentified. The data stem from a study of cytomegalovirus exposure and HLA in healthy donors. Regarding the study as a whole: According to the study, around 150 TCR beta chains were cytomegalovirus-associated.

Trimming cost V 4 bases and J 4 bases, with 8 bases left between them. The CDR3 totals 14 residues. In germline, CDR1 is SNHLY, CDR2 FYNNEI. The PCR ran on 60 Vbeta and 13 Jbeta primers. How the authors handled the data: Roughly 11 million shared chains were among the about 80 million unique TCR beta chains that a later analysis counted. Libraries were prepared by immunoSEQ multiplex PCR; TCRdb keeps only in-frame clonotypes and omits some of them. V, J and clone size reflect that table, while D and trimming were determined from the DNA. The sample contains 200,000 to 300,000 clones, 80% to 90% of which appear only once.

The sequencing sample was made of PBMCs. The source is a girl aged 2 to 9 in good health and CMV-seronegative. V and J are TRBV2 and TRBJ2-6, with D hard to call. DNA for the CDR3: TGTGCCAGCAGTGTTGCTAGGGGGGCCAACGTCCTGACTTTC. Its translation: CASSVARGANVLTF.